This T cell receptor beta chain is from a study of regulatory T cells in long-lasting Graves disease (dated by TCRdb to the early 2020s). Notes on the research overall: Newly diagnosed Graves' disease patients had taken antithyroid drugs for less than 3 months. Peripheral blood TCR sequencing and RNA sequencing compared persistent Graves' disease patients with newly diagnosed Graves' disease patients. A total of 35 or so samples were covered by TCR sequencing, comprising approximately 13 persistent and approximately 20 newly diagnosed Graves' disease patients. The study took place in China and was registered as a clinical trial. What the authors observed across the whole study: Patients with persistent disease shared more public clonotypes (about 2,900) than newly diagnosed patients did (about 1,000). The authors acknowledged the small sample size as a limitation that may reduce accuracy. Sequencing and analysis were restricted to the TCR beta chain. The study examined only peripheral blood because the primary lesion, thyroid tissue, could not be accessed. Lower TCR Shannon entropy and fewer highly expanded clones were observed in persistent Graves' disease patients than in newly diagnosed patients, which suggested clonal expansion. Persistent disease showed preferential use of TRBV28, TRBJ1-2 and TRBJ2-5, whereas newly diagnosed disease favored TRBV20-1 and TRBJ2-1.

Library creation used multiplex PCR. The sample was run on an Illumina HiSeq 4000. TCR beta libraries were built with iRepertoire HTBI primers and Arm-PCR amplification of CDR3 regions. PCR products were gel purified before sequencing. Per the authors' processing: Gene usage analysis of CDR3 amino acid clonotypes used the roughly 60 TRBV and some 13 TRBJ segments found across samples. COPE and FqMerger were used to merge the filtered high-quality paired reads into contigs. Contigs were aligned with BLAST to IMGT TRBV, TRBD and TRBJ reference genes, and CDR3 was defined per IMGT. Any clonotype with a frequency above 0.1% was counted as a highly expanded clone. Repertoire diversity was measured by Shannon entropy, and V-J evenness by the Gini coefficient. Public clonotypes were defined as clonotypes shared by more than one individual. TCRdb trimmed the raw reads at Q25, called clones with MiXCR and kept productive beta chains. Each CDR3 protein appears once, grouped with its most common genes and DNA. TCRdb's processing, not the study's, gives the V and J calls here. This sample holds 420,000 or so distinct CDR3 sequences; 15% to 20% were observed only once. The ten biggest clones cover around a quarter of the sample.

In the case of this clonotype: The antigen it recognizes is unknown. The input lacks base qualities; no much larger clone sits a single base away.

The intended sense of this specimen's time point label: newly diagnosed GD, antithyroid drugs for less than 3 months. For both TCR sequencing and RNA sequencing, RNA was extracted from PBMCs in TRIzol. The diagnosis of Graves' disease was made according to American Thyroid Association guidelines. Patients were recruited from an endocrinology department in Xi'an, China. Each patient gave approximately 9.7 milliliters of peripheral blood, collected in an EDTA anticoagulant tube. Ficoll Paque Plus density gradient separation was used to isolate PBMCs, and no further T cell sorting was done. RNA quality was checked with an Agilent 2100 Bioanalyzer and agarose gel, and concentration with a NanoDrop 2000. The CDR3, cysteine through phenylalanine, is 16 amino acids long. Just CDR3 DNA is preserved here, 48 bases in frame from base 1. CDR1 and CDR2 (MGHDK, SYGVNS) derive from the germline V gene. At the junction V is shortened by 8 bases and J by 4 bases; bases outside the gene matches: 10.

This sample also belongs to another study, concerning T cells in Graves' hyperthyroidism and ophthalmopathy. The second study also describes: Graves' hyperthyroidism was defined as stable when no progression to ophthalmopathy occurred over 18 months of follow-up. The hyperthyroidism patients were between 18 and 65 years old and newly diagnosed, with a disease duration of less than 2 months. The study excluded patients with uncontrolled infections, other autoimmune diseases, pregnancy or lactation. Diagnoses relied on clinical symptoms, serum thyroxine and TRAb, thyroid ultrasound and orbital computed tomography. For the first round of RT-PCR on the TCR CDR3, the HTBI primer set was used together with the Qiagen OneStep RT-PCR kit. Blood samples also contained most of the expanded thyroid clonotypes (frequency above 0.001), which suggests that blood repertoires may reflect thyroid immune responses. A 13 V-J signature model separated ophthalmopathy from stable hyperthyroidism, with approximately 87% sensitivity and approximately 81% specificity in cross-validation and 80%/75% in testing. In validation, the model predicted progression to ophthalmopathy a median of 6.5 months before onset, with approximately 70% sensitivity and 72.22% specificity. To identify TCR V-J signatures that set the groups apart, the researchers used a discovery cohort of about a hundred patients, made up of 40 to 45 with Graves' ophthalmopathy and about 60 with stable Graves' hyperthyroidism. Prospective prediction of ophthalmopathy was tested in an independent validation cohort consisting of some 19 hyperthyroidism patients and approximately 16 patients who later progressed to ophthalmopathy. The approximately 98 discovery patients were randomly divided into training and test sets at a 7:3 ratio. The study also compared thyroid tissue and blood T-cell repertoires from 6 or 7 Graves' hyperthyroidism patients. After blood sampling, hyperthyroidism patients were treated with methimazole at a starting dose of 30 mg daily, and ophthalmopathy patients were treated with high-dose intravenous methylprednisolone. A second multiplex PCR round built the libraries, followed by size selection and purification. The libraries were sequenced on an Illumina HiSeq2000 using paired-end 100 bp reads. Raw data were processed with SOAPnuke, discarding reads with adapters, uncalled bases, mean Phred below 15, or no exact constant-primer or identifier match. High-quality paired reads were merged with COPE v1.2.5, and unique nucleotide sequences were defined as clonotypes. MiTCR v1.1 was used to align clonotypes to the IMGT TRBV, TRBD and TRBJ reference segments. Analysis was restricted to V-J combinations with a frequency above 0.0001, which covered about 99% of repertoires. The TCS score was defined as F50 (clonal expansion) divided by E x V (chaos), with BLOSUM62-based TCRdist calculated between CDR3 peptides within each V-J. Welch's t-statistics and random forest reduced fewer than 600 V-J features to roughly 13, which were used in a naive Bayes classifier (R e1071). No statistical method was used to fix the sample size in advance, and group allocation was not hidden from the investigators. According to the paper, TCR Vbeta CDR3 sequencing was carried out on 120 to 150 peripheral blood samples, which came from fewer than 50 ophthalmopathy, around 74 hyperthyroidism and 17 progressor patients.

The chain employs TRBV25-1 and TRBJ2-2; 10 junctional bases match TRBD1. The material sequenced was peripheral blood mononuclear cells (PBMCs), taken at new diagnosis, from a patient treated with antithyroid drugs. The sequence was obtained from a woman younger than 30 with Graves disease. Donor details come from another sample of the same person, matched by shared clones. The CDR3 protein: CASRPERTGGTGELFF. In nucleotide form, the sequence is TGTGCCAGCCGCCCTGAGCGGACAGGGGGCACCGGGGAGCTGTTTTTT.